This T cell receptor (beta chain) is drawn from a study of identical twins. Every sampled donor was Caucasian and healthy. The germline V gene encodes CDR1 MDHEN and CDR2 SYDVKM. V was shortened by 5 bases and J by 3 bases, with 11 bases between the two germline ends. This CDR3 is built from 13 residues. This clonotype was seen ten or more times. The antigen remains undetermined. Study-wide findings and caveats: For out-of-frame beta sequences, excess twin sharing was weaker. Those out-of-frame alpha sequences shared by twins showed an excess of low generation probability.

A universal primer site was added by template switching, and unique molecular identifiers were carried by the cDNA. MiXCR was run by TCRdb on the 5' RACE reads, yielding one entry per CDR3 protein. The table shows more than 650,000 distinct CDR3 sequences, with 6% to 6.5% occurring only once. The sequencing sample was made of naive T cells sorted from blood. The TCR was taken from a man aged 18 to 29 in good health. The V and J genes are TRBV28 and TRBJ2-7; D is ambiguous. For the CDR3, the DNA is TGTGCCAGCAGTGCAATCTCCCGCTACGAGCAGTACTTC. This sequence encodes CASSAISRYEQYF.